These 22 T cell receptor beta chains came from one sample sequenced in a study of blood T cell repertoires in COVID-19. TCRdb's table, derived via immunoSEQ multiplex PCR, lists solely in-frame clones and lacks some. The sample carries around 210,000 clones, over 75% recorded once. The sample taken for sequencing was peripheral blood. These receptors were taken from a man over 45 with COVID-19, enrolled during active disease.

This clone was picked up one time. V and J are TRBV28 and TRBJ1-2; D unclear. CDR1 is MDHEN and CDR2 is SYDVKM in the germline V gene. V lost 6 bases, J lost 7 bases, and 15 bases lay in between. The CDR3 covers 13 residues. The CDR3 here is CASSLMNGRGYTF. The CDR3 region has the DNA TGTGCCAGCAGCCTGATGAACGGTCGTGGCTACACCTTC.

The chain employs TRBV6-5 and TRBJ2-7; maybe TRBD2 (6 bases). Germline CDR1 and CDR2: MNHEY and SVGAGI. Trimming pared 7 bases from V and 1 base from J, leaving 11 bases between. The CDR3 is 13 amino acids. In DNA, the CDR3 is TGTGCCAGCAACCCTAGCGCTTCCTACGAGCAGTACTTC. This sequence encodes CASNPSASYEQYF.

V usage is TRBV5-1 and J usage is TRBJ2-3; weak D call: TRBD2 (5 bases). The V and J ends lost 4 bases and 1 base respectively, with 10 bases between them. The CDR3 covers 14 residues. The germline gives CDR1 SGHRS, CDR2 YFSETQ. CDR3 residues: CASSGVRGTDTQYF. CDR3 in DNA: TGCGCCAGCAGCGGGGTGCGGGGCACAGATACGCAGTATTTT. Full variable domain (outside the CDR3, taken from reference TRBV5-1 and TRBJ2-3): KAGVTQTPRYLIKTRGQQVTLSCSPISGHRSVSWYQQTPGQGLQFLFEYFSETQRNKGNFPGRFSGRQFSNSRSEMNVSTLELGDSALYLCASSGVRGTDTQYFGPGTRLTVL.

The rearrangement links TRBV28 to TRBJ2-1; the D gene is possibly TRBD1 (6 bases). The CDR3 length is 13 residues. Germline assignment: CDR1 MDHEN and CDR2 SYDVKM. The germline V and J ends were trimmed by 6 bases and 10 bases, with 16 bases remaining between them. The CDR3 is CASSPTGDREQFF. The CDR3 nucleotides read TGTGCCAGCAGCCCGACAGGAGATAGGGAGCAGTTCTTC.

The rearrangement joins TRBV2 to TRBJ2-6; 9 bases align to TRBD1. The ends lost 0 bases at V and 15 bases at J; junction bases unmatched: 9. The CDR3 contains 15 residues. Germline V CDR1 and CDR2: SNHLY, FYNNEI. CDR3 in amino acids: CASSEARTGAGDLTF. The CDR3 DNA is TGTGCCAGCAGTGAAGCCCGGACAGGGGCCGGGGACCTGACTTTC.

The genes are TRBV5-4 and TRBJ2-2; tentatively, D is TRBD2 (5 bases). The CDR3 is 15 residues long. Trimming took 1 base from V and 4 from J, leaving 11 bases between them. Per the germline V gene, CDR1 is SGHNT and CDR2 is YYREEE (reference sequence). CDR3 nucleotide sequence: TGTGCCAGCAGCTTGTACCGGGGTGTCACCGGGGAGCTGTTTTTT. Its protein is CASSLYRGVTGELFF.

The chain links TRBV30 to TRBJ1-5; D possibly corresponds to TRBD1 (6 bases). Trimming took 4 bases from V and 4 from J, leaving 11 bases between them. CDR3 length: 13 residues. CDR1 and CDR2 from the germline V gene are GTSNPN and SVGIG (reference sequence). The CDR3 coding sequence is TGTGCCTGGACAGGGGCTGATAATCAGCCCCAGCATTTT. The encoded protein is CAWTGADNQPQHF.

The V gene is TRBV15, the J gene TRBJ2-2, with 8 bases lining up with TRBD1. Trimming cost V 3 bases and J 7 bases; bases outside gene matches: 4. CDR1 is LNHNV, CDR2 YYDKDF, per germline (reference sequence). The CDR3 has 14 amino acids. In nucleotides, the CDR3 is TGTGCCACCAGCAGGACAGGGGAAGTCGGGGAGCTGTTTTTT. Its translation: CATSRTGEVGELFF.

The chain is built from TRBV9 and TRBJ1-3; the D is unclear. V lost 0 bases, J lost 4 bases, and 5 bases lay in between. Germline CDR1 is SGDLS and CDR2 is YYNGEE. The CDR3 is made up of 13 amino acids. The CDR3 bases are TGTGCCAGCAGCGTAGCTGAGGGAAACACCATATATTTT. Its translation: CASSVAEGNTIYF.

This clone was counted only a few times. The chain carries TRBV5-1 and TRBJ1-1, with D tentatively TRBD1 (5 bases). Deletions cut 5 bases from V and 7 bases from J, with 15 bases between. CDR1 is SGHRS, CDR2 YFSETQ, per germline. This CDR3 has 13 amino acids. CDR3 amino acids: CASRPDGGREAFF. In DNA, the CDR3 is TGCGCCAGCAGACCTGACGGGGGACGTGAAGCTTTCTTT.

The gene calls are TRBV6-2 or TRBV6-3 and TRBJ1-1; TRBD1 aligns across 7 bases. The germline V gene has CDR1 MNHEY and CDR2 SVGEGT. The V gene end was trimmed by 4 bases and the J gene end by 3 bases; junction bases not matched to a gene: 8. This CDR3 contains 15 residues. In DNA, the CDR3 is TGTGCCAGCAGTTTCGGACAGGCTGGAGACACTGAAGCTTTCTTT. This gives the protein CASSFGQAGDTEAFF.

V is TRBV19 and J is TRBJ1-1, with D unresolved. Germline lookup yields CDR1 LNHDA and CDR2 SQIVND (reference sequence). CDR3 size: 12 residues. Trimming took 5 bases from V and 1 from J, leaving 5 bases between them. DNA for the CDR3: TGTGCCAGTAGTCGGGGGAACACTGAAGCTTTCTTT. Its protein is CASSRGNTEAFF.

The chain uses TRBV18 and TRBJ2-2; 11 nucleotides align to TRBD2. After removal of 5 bases from V and 5 bases from J, the junction contained 7 bases not matched to a gene. This CDR3 comprises 16 residues. CDR1 and CDR2 (germline): KGHSH, LQKENI. CDR3 in amino acids: CASSSTSGEKTGELFF. The CDR3 bases are TGTGCCAGCTCATCGACTAGCGGGGAGAAAACCGGGGAGCTGTTTTTT.

The chain joins TRBV6-4 to TRBJ1-1, with D possibly being TRBD1 (5 bases). The CDR3 sequence is 13 residues long. V was pared by 0 bases and J by 7 bases, with 9 bases between. Germline CDR1 MRHNA, CDR2 SNTAGT. CDR3 in DNA: TGTGCCAGCAGTGACTCCGTCGGGGGTGAAGCTTTCTTT. This encodes CASSDSVGGEAFF.

This chain links TRBV20-1 with TRBJ2-5; no firm D call. Germline-derived CDR1 and CDR2 are DFQATT and SNEGSKA (reference sequence). The CDR3 has 10 amino acids. V was pared by 6 bases and J by 1 base, with 3 bases between. The DNA for the CDR3 is TGCAGTGCCTCCCAAGAGACCCAGTACTTC. It encodes CSASQETQYF.

This clone appeared once. This chain links TRBV18 with TRBJ2-7; TRBD2 might be the D (7 bases). Per the germline V gene, CDR1 is KGHSH and CDR2 is LQKENI. This CDR3 has 19 amino acids. Trimming left V 4 bases short and J 1 base short, with 26 bases between. CDR3: CASSHKNRLTGRGSYEQYF. The CDR3 DNA is TGTGCCAGCTCACACAAAAATCGACTAACAGGGAGGGGATCCTACGAGCAGTACTTC.

The chain combines TRBV3-1 (or the pseudogene TRBV3-2) with TRBJ1-2, with 7 positions matching TRBD1. With V trimmed by 5 bases and J by 2 bases, 11 bases remained unmatched. The CDR3 has 16 amino acids. From germline, CDR1 is LGHDT and CDR2 YNNKEL (reference sequence). The CDR3: CASSIFFLDRNYGYTF. CDR3 coding DNA: TGTGCCAGCAGCATTTTTTTTCTGGACAGGAACTATGGCTACACCTTC.

The V gene is TRBV19, the J gene TRBJ2-1, with TRBD1 identical over 7 bases. Losses at the gene ends were 6 bases for V and 0 bases for J; bases not matched to a gene: 5. CDR3 size: 15 residues. Germline CDR1 LNHDA, CDR2 SQIVND (reference sequence). CDR3 in amino acids: CASSDGDSSYNEQFF. The CDR3 bases are TGTGCCAGTAGCGACGGGGACAGCTCCTACAATGAGCAGTTCTTC.

V usage is TRBV30 and J usage is TRBJ2-7; 8 bases are a match to TRBD1. V trimming: 4 bases; J trimming: 2 bases; junction bases outside the gene matches: 7. CDR1 and CDR2 (germline): GTSNPN, SVGIG (reference sequence). The CDR3 contains 14 residues. CDR3 sequence (DNA): TGTGCCTGGACCAGACAGGGGCCTACCTACGAGCAGTACTTC. This encodes CAWTRQGPTYEQYF.

The CDR3 reads CSASDSGSGTGELFF. CDR3 DNA: TGCAGTGCTAGTGATAGCGGGAGTGGCACCGGGGAGCTGTTTTTT. This chain connects TRBV20-1 to TRBJ2-2, with 9 bases that match TRBD2. CDR3 length: 15 residues. Germline assignment: CDR1 DFQATT and CDR2 SNEGSKA (reference sequence). The ends lost 3 bases at V and 4 bases at J; junction bases unmatched: 6.

The chain combines TRBV2 with TRBJ1-1; D might be TRBD1 (6 bases). Germline CDR1 and CDR2: SNHLY and FYNNEI. This CDR3 comprises 13 residues. The ends were cut back, 6 bases at V and 5 bases at J, with 13 bases in the middle. CDR3 bases: TGTGCCAGCAGGCCAGGGGTCGCTACTGAAGCTTTCTTT. It specifies CASRPGVATEAFF.

Note on this clone: Different DNA sequences within this sample yield the same CDR3. The V gene is TRBV6-2 or TRBV6-3, the J gene TRBJ2-3; 7 bases are a match to TRBD1. From germline, CDR1 is MNHEY and CDR2 SVGEGT. CDR3 length: 16 amino acids. V lost 0 bases to trimming and J lost 2 bases; unmatched junction nucleotides: 5. Here the CDR3 reads CASSYSRTGDTDTQYF. The DNA of the CDR3 is TGTGCCAGCAGTTACTCGAGAACAGGGGACACAGATACGCAGTATTTT.